The clone carrying this TCR beta chain was observed at least ten times. Antigen unknown. This sample was included in a study of glioma-infiltrating T cells. Overall study results and limits: Tissue and blood shared very few CDR3 sequences. Above-expected tissue-blood divergence occurred in all gliomas, most in low-grade ones.

There are 12 residues in the CDR3. V lost 10 bases to trimming and J lost 5 bases, with 14 bases between them. Using RNA template, CDR3s of TCR alpha and beta were amplified with iRepertoire arm-PCR. Input was about 85-400 ng of tissue mRNA or PBMC total RNA. TCRdb called the multiplex PCR reads again in MiXCR, with one record for every CDR3 protein. The table lists about 190,000 distinct CDR3 sequences, more than 30% of them singletons. This sequence joins TRBV12-3 or TRBV12-4 and TRBJ1-2, with a possible D match to TRBD1 (6 bases). Specimen: glioma tissue, nonneoplastic brain tissue, or PBMCs (not recorded which). This sequence was found in a human donor with low-grade glioma or glioblastoma, undergoing nonglioma brain surgery, or in good health (not recorded which). The CDR3 DNA reads TGTGCCACGTCACAGGGCCGATATGGCTACACCTTC. It encodes CATSQGRYGYTF.